The 19 T cell receptor beta chains below all came from one sample that was sequenced in a study of blood T cell repertoires in COVID-19. The assay was immunoSEQ multiplex PCR, and TCRdb's table has in-frame clones only and misses some. The table includes about 220,000 clones, approximately 80% detected once. The sample taken for sequencing was peripheral blood. These receptors were collected from a woman aged 60-75 years who had recovered from COVID-19.

The chain employs TRBV7-2 and TRBJ1-2, with TRBD1 as a possible D gene (5 bases). The CDR3 has 15 residues. V was trimmed by 1 base and J by 4 bases, leaving 13 bases between them. Germline-derived CDR1 and CDR2 are SGHTA and FQGNSA. CDR3 nucleotides: TGTGCCAGCAGCTTAGATGCCAGGGAAGGCTATGGCTACACCTTC. Its translation is CASSLDAREGYGYTF.

The V and J genes are TRBV7-8 and TRBJ1-4; D might be TRBD1 (6 bases). Trimming shortened V by 0 bases and J by 8 bases, and 16 bases separated the two germline ends. Germline loops: CDR1 SGHVS, CDR2 FQNEAQ. The CDR3 has 16 residues. DNA for the CDR3: TGTGCCAGCAGCTTAGCGAGGGCAGGGGCGAGCGAAAAACTGTTTTTT. Encoded protein: CASSLARAGASEKLFF.

The rearrangement uses TRBV4-3 and TRBJ1-6; 9 positions agree with TRBD1. This CDR3 spans 17 amino acids. The V and J ends lost 4 bases and 9 bases, in that order; junction bases with no gene match: 13. The germline CDR1 and CDR2 sequences are LGHNA and YSLEER. CDR3 sequence (DNA): TGCGCCAGCAGCCTCGAATACCGGGACAGGGAAGGTTCACCCCTCCACTTT. Translated, it gives CASSLEYRDREGSPLHF.

This chain uses TRBV30 with TRBJ2-7, with D tentatively TRBD1 (6 bases). Germline assignment: CDR1 GTSNPN and CDR2 SVGIG (reference sequence). The CDR3 covers 12 residues. The V end lost 0 bases, the J end lost 4 bases, and 7 bases lay between the germline ends. CDR3 sequence reads: CAWSVQGYEQYF. DNA of the CDR3: TGTGCCTGGAGTGTACAGGGTTACGAGCAGTACTTC.

The CDR3 loop reads CASSSSGTGLHEQYF. CDR3 DNA sequence: TGTGCCAGCAGTTCTTCCGGGACAGGGCTCCACGAGCAGTACTTC. V gene TRBV28 combines with J gene TRBJ2-7; TRBD1 matches at 9 bases. V gave up 4 bases and J gave up 5 bases; unmatched junction bases: 9. CDR1 is MDHEN and CDR2 is SYDVKM in the germline V gene. The CDR3 consists of 15 residues.

The chain joins TRBV7-2 to TRBJ2-1; 10 nucleotides agree with TRBD2. J gave up 15 bases and V 1 base, and 9 bases lay outside the gene matches. The germline gives CDR1 SGHTA, CDR2 FQGNSA. The CDR3 is made up of 14 amino acids. As DNA, the CDR3 is TGTGCCAGCAGCTTAGAGGCTAGCGGGGGCGCCCCGTTCTTC. It yields the protein CASSLEASGGAPFF.

The chain has TRBV2 and TRBJ1-1; D might be TRBD1 (5 bases). The germline V gene has CDR1 SNHLY and CDR2 FYNNEI. The CDR3 is 14 amino acids. Trimming stripped 6 bases from V and 2 bases from J, with 13 bases between. CDR3 nucleotides: TGTGCCAGCAGCGAAATGGGACTTAACACTGAAGCTTTCTTT. Encoded protein: CASSEMGLNTEAFF.

A few counts support this clone. V is TRBV19 and J is TRBJ1-5, with a weak D call TRBD1 (5 bases). CDR1 and CDR2 from the germline V gene are LNHDA and SQIVND (reference sequence). V shed 9 bases and J shed 4 bases, with 16 bases lying between them. The CDR3 covers 14 residues. CDR3 DNA: TGTGCCAGCCGCCAATCCCCAGGGAATCAGCCCCAGCATTTT. Its protein is CASRQSPGNQPQHF.

The chain is built from TRBV13 and TRBJ1-1; 8 bases fit TRBD1. V lost 3 bases and J lost 1; bases outside the gene matches: 1. The CDR3 runs to 14 residues. Germline V CDR1 and CDR2: PRHDT, FYEKMQ (reference sequence). This chain's CDR3 is CASSLDRENTEAFF. The DNA for the CDR3 is TGTGCCAGCAGCTTGGACAGGGAGAACACTGAAGCTTTCTTT.

This chain connects TRBV3-1 (or the pseudogene TRBV3-2) to TRBJ1-3, with no clear D. The germline CDR1 and CDR2 sequences are LGHDT and YNNKEL (reference sequence). V gave up 1 base and J gave up 1 base, with 8 bases separating them. This CDR3 spans 15 amino acids. In DNA form, the CDR3 reads TGTGCCAGCAGCCAAGTGGGAGGGTCTGGAAACACCATATATTTT. Translation: CASSQVGGSGNTIYF.

The CDR3 spells CASSYPTGTSGGQETQYF. Here the CDR3 DNA reads TGTGCCAGCAGTTACCCCACCGGGACTAGCGGGGGGCAAGAGACCCAGTACTTC. The chain employs TRBV6-2 or TRBV6-3 and TRBJ2-5; 15 positions match TRBD2. The CDR3 extends over 18 amino acids. The J segment lost 2 bases and the V segment lost 2 bases, leaving 6 bases of the junction unmatched. Germline CDR1 is MNHEY and CDR2 is SVGEGT.

This clone was detected ten times or more. This chain uses TRBV5-8 with TRBJ2-2, with TRBD1 matching over 9 bases. This CDR3 has 14 amino acids. Germline trimming cut 5 bases from V and 6 bases from J; bases unmatched to any gene: 5. Germline values: CDR1 SGHTS, CDR2 YDEGEE. CDR3 protein: CASRGQGYAGELFF. In nucleotides, the CDR3 is TGTGCCAGCAGGGGACAGGGTTATGCCGGGGAGCTGTTTTTT.

This clone was seen a single time. The chain recombines TRBV5-4 with TRBJ1-5, with D possibly TRBD1 on 5 matching bases. Trimming stripped 2 bases from V and 5 bases from J, with 11 bases between. Germline lookup yields CDR1 SGHNT and CDR2 YYREEE (reference sequence). CDR3 length: 14 residues. As DNA, the CDR3 is TGTGCCAGCAGCTTCGGAGGGGCCGATCAGCCCCAGCATTTT. Residues: CASSFGGADQPQHF.

The chain uses TRBV11-3 and TRBJ2-3, with 11 bases aligning to TRBD2. The CDR3 has 16 amino acids. Germline-derived CDR1 and CDR2 are SGHNT and YENEEA. Trimming cost V 1 base and J 6 bases; bases outside gene matches: 6. Written as DNA, the CDR3 is TGTGCCAGCAGCTTAGGTGCGGCTAGCGGGGGGGATACGCAGTATTTT. It is translated as CASSLGAASGGDTQYF.

The V call is TRBV3-1 (or the pseudogene TRBV3-2), the J call TRBJ2-1; TRBD2 agrees at 15 bases. The V segment lost 4 bases and the J segment 9 bases; nucleotides outside the gene matches: 10. The germline gives CDR1 LGHDT, CDR2 YNNKEL (reference sequence). The CDR3 runs to 17 residues. The DNA for the CDR3 is TGTGCCAGCAGCCTCGGACTAGCGGGGGGGCAATTTGGTGAGCAGTTCTTC. Protein: CASSLGLAGGQFGEQFF.

This clone was seen once. The CDR3 DNA sequence: TGCGCCAGCAGCCAAGGTCAGGGGAACACCGGGGAGCTGTTTTTT. It yields the protein CASSQGQGNTGELFF. V usage is TRBV4-1 and J usage is TRBJ2-2; TRBD1 is a possible D gene (5 bases). Germline V lookup: CDR1 MGHRA, CDR2 YSYEKL. V shed 1 base and J shed 1 base, with 7 bases lying between them. The CDR3 is made up of 15 amino acids.

This chain links TRBV3-1 (or the pseudogene TRBV3-2) with TRBJ2-7, with a possible D match to TRBD1 (6 bases). The ends were cut back, 2 bases at V and 6 bases at J, with 11 bases in the middle. CDR3 length: 13 amino acids. Germline V gives CDR1 LGHDT, CDR2 YNNKEL (reference sequence). CDR3 DNA: TGTGCCAGCAGCCAATTTACCAGGGGCGAGCAGTACTTC. Its translation is CASSQFTRGEQYF.

This chain joins TRBV7-9 and TRBJ1-5; 8 bases agree with TRBD1. Germline assignment: CDR1 SEHNR and CDR2 FQNEAQ (reference sequence). J lost 4 bases, V lost 5 bases, and 10 bases had no gene match. The CDR3 runs to 16 residues. CDR3 bases: TGTGCCAGCAGCCAAACTACAGGGGGTACTAATCAGCCCCAGCATTTT. Its protein is CASSQTTGGTNQPQHF.

The rearrangement joins TRBV10-3 to TRBJ2-7; D is unresolved. From germline, CDR1 is ENHRY and CDR2 SYGVKD. CDR3 length equals 13 residues. V was cut by 11 bases and J by 2 bases, with 16 bases left in between. The CDR3 bases are TGTGCCGTCACCCAAGCGTTAGCCTACGAGCAGTACTTC. As protein: CAVTQALAYEQYF.